This T cell receptor (beta chain) was captured by sequencing in a study of T cells in Graves' hyperthyroidism and ophthalmopathy. Study-level findings and limits: By a 13 V-J model, ophthalmopathy was set apart from stable hyperthyroidism.

TCR beta CDR3 regions were amplified from RNA transcripts. With the HTBI primer set, the TCR CDR3 went through a first round of RT-PCR. TCRdb fed the multiplex PCR reads into MiXCR, producing one record per CDR3 protein. This table holds approximately 720,000 distinct CDR3 sequences, approximately 18% found once. Diagnosis of hyperthyroidism was new in patients aged 18 to 65, and its duration was under 2 months. In making diagnoses, clinical symptoms, serum thyroxine and TRAb, thyroid ultrasound and orbital computed tomography were all used. The PBMCs were taken from roughly 10 ml of fresh peripheral blood. This clonotype was seen at least ten times. Its antigen is undetermined. What was sequenced was blood. The receptor was derived from a woman in her 50s with Graves' hyperthyroidism that later progressed to Graves' ophthalmopathy.

This CDR3 is CASSQGLVTEAFF. CDR3 coding DNA: TGTGCCAGCAGCCAGGGCCTGGTAACTGAAGCTTTCTTT. V and J are TRBV3-1 and TRBJ1-1; D is undetermined. CDR3 length equals 13 residues. In germline, CDR1 is LGHDT, CDR2 YNNKEL (reference sequence). Trimming removed 3 bases at V and 5 bases at J, with 10 bases between.